The 13 T cell receptor beta chains listed next were all sequenced from one sample in a study of blood T cell repertoires in COVID-19. Assay used: immunoSEQ multiplex PCR; TCRdb lists only in-frame clones, some missing. The sample contains 130,000 or so clones, roughly 83% of which appear only once. The sample taken for sequencing was peripheral blood. The receptors were sampled from a woman older than 75 with acute or convalescent COVID-19.

The V call is TRBV12-3 or TRBV12-4, the J call TRBJ2-7; D not certain. Trimming removed 5 bases from V and 3 bases from J, with 8 bases in between. The length of the CDR3 is 12 residues. In DNA, the CDR3 is TGTGCCAGCAGTCCCGCCTACTACGAGCAGTACTTC. Residues: CASSPAYYEQYF.

The V gene is TRBV5-1, the J gene TRBJ2-1; 9 bases are shared with TRBD1. V dropped 0 bases and J dropped 6; count of bases not matched to a gene: 7. Germline V gene sequence: CDR1 SGHRS, CDR2 YFSETQ. CDR3 length: 16 amino acids. The CDR3 DNA sequence: TGCGCCAGCAGCTTGGCGGGACAGGGTTGGTTCAATGAGCAGTTCTTC. Translation gives CASSLAGQGWFNEQFF.

This chain uses TRBV4-3 with TRBJ1-3; D might be TRBD1 (5 bases). Trimming removed 0 bases from V and 1 base from J, with 13 bases in between. The CDR3 runs to 17 residues. The germline V gene encodes CDR1 LGHNA and CDR2 YSLEER. The CDR3 region is CASSQDTAGKSGNTIYF. The CDR3 DNA reads as TGCGCCAGCAGCCAAGATACGGCAGGGAAGTCTGGAAACACCATATATTTT.

The chain employs TRBV6-5 and TRBJ2-3, with a tentative D call TRBD2 (5 bases). CDR1 is MNHEY, CDR2 SVGAGI, per germline. The CDR3 is made up of 16 amino acids. V was pared by 0 bases and J by 2 bases, with 12 bases between. CDR3 amino acids: CASSYSLEGDTDTQYF. DNA of the CDR3: TGTGCCAGCAGTTACTCCCTAGAGGGAGACACAGATACGCAGTATTTT.

The chain couples TRBV6-5 to TRBJ2-1; the D gene is possibly TRBD2 (5 bases). V shed 8 bases and J shed 12 bases, with 26 bases lying between them. The germline CDR1 and CDR2 sequences are MNHEY and SVGAGI. The CDR3 covers 15 residues. DNA for the CDR3: TGTGCCAGCGGCTCATTCCGAACCGGGAACATCGTGCAGTTCTTC. Amino acid sequence: CASGSFRTGNIVQFF.

The genes are TRBV7-2 and TRBJ2-3, with D perhaps TRBD2 (5 bases). Germline CDR1 and CDR2: SGHTA and FQGNSA. The CDR3 runs 14 residues. With 5 bases removed from V and 2 bases from J, the gap between germline ends came to 11 bases. The CDR3 protein is CASSVDFTTDTQYF. DNA for the CDR3: TGTGCCAGCAGCGTGGACTTCACCACAGATACGCAGTATTTT. Combining the CDR3 with reference TRBV7-2 and TRBJ2-3 gives the whole variable domain GAGVSQSPSNKVTEKGKDVELRCDPISGHTALYWYRQSLGQGLEFLIYFQGNSAPDKSGLPSDRFSAERTGGSVSTLTIQRTQQEDSAVYLCASSVDFTTDTQYFGPGTRLTVL.

The chain combines TRBV4-1 with TRBJ1-4, with D tentatively TRBD1 (6 bases). Germline-derived CDR1 and CDR2 are MGHRA and YSYEKL. Trimming took 1 base from V and 5 from J, leaving 11 bases between them. This CDR3 is 15 amino acids long. The CDR3 sequence: CASSQVGQPNEKLFF. The CDR3 coding sequence is TGCGCCAGCAGCCAAGTTGGACAGCCGAATGAAAAACTGTTTTTT.

The J gene is TRBJ1-6, the V gene TRBV2; perhaps TRBD1 as D (6 bases). CDR3 size: 13 residues. V dropped 8 bases and J dropped 9 bases, with 14 bases sitting between them. Looked up from germline, CDR1 is SNHLY and CDR2 is FYNNEI. The CDR3 region has the DNA TGTGCCAGCTCAGGGGTTCCGAGTTCACCCCTCCACTTT. Residues: CASSGVPSSPLHF.

J is TRBJ1-3 and V is TRBV29-1; the D is unclear. The CDR3 consists of 13 residues. Germline values: CDR1 SQVTM, CDR2 ANQGSEA. The ends were cut back, 7 bases at V and 0 bases at J, with 10 bases in the middle. The CDR3 DNA sequence: TGCAGCGCCACTGACTACTCTGGAAACACCATATATTTT. This codes for CSATDYSGNTIYF.

The rearrangement joins TRBV7-2 to TRBJ1-1; 8 bases agree with TRBD1. Germline loops: CDR1 SGHTA, CDR2 FQGNSA. The CDR3 runs to 17 residues. V trimming: 3 bases; J trimming: 6 bases; junction bases outside the gene matches: 15. The CDR3 here is CASSLGQGARGTSEAFF. The CDR3 region has the DNA TGTGCCAGCAGCTTGGGCCAGGGGGCGCGGGGAACCTCTGAAGCTTTCTTT.

DNA of the CDR3: TGTGCCACCAGCAGAGTTCTGGGCGACACTGAAGCTTTCTTT. This sequence encodes CATSRVLGDTEAFF. The rearrangement uses TRBV15 and TRBJ1-1; no clear D gene. The V gene's germline CDR1 is LNHNV and CDR2 YYDKDF (reference sequence). Trimming cost V 1 base and J 3 bases, with 9 bases left between them. There are 14 residues in the CDR3.

The genes are TRBV7-6 and TRBJ1-1; the D is unclear. Trimming took 2 bases from V and 6 from J, leaving 10 bases between them. The CDR3 runs to 13 residues. The germline gives CDR1 SGHVS, CDR2 FNYEAQ. The CDR3 nucleotides are TGTGCCAGCAGCTTAATCTCGGGATCTGAAGCTTTCTTT. Its protein is CASSLISGSEAFF.

The rearrangement joins TRBV19 to TRBJ2-5; TRBD1 aligns across 9 bases. Germline V lookup: CDR1 LNHDA, CDR2 SQIVND (reference sequence). There are 16 residues in the CDR3. Unmatched junction bases numbered 9, after V lost 6 bases and J lost 1 base. CDR3 region: CASRDRGNGGQETQYF. In DNA form, the CDR3 reads TGTGCCAGTAGGGACAGGGGTAACGGAGGCCAAGAGACCCAGTACTTC.